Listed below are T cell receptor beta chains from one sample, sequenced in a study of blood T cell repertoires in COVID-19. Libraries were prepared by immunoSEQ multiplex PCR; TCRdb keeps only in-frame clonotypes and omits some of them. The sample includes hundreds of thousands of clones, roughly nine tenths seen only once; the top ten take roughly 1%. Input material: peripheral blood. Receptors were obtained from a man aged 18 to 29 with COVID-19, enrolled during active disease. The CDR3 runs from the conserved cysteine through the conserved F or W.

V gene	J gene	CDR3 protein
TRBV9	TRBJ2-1	CASSVAPREIPSGLIRNEQFF
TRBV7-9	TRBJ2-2	CASSLAALGTGELFF
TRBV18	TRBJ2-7	CASSGGLAGSEQYF
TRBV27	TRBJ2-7	CASSLSRDRVREQYF
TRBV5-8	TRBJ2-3	CASSLGQGSLGTDTQYF
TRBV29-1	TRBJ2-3	CSANSGTGAPDTQYF
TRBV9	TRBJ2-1	CASSVDVTSNEQFF
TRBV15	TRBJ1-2	CATSRKGRTGLTF
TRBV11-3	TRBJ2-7	CASSFKGGPRYEQYF
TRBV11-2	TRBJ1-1	CASSFGQGIGAFF
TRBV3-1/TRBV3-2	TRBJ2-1	CASSLLAGGDNEQFF